Below, 10 T cell receptor beta chains from the same sample are listed, as sequenced in a study of blood T cell repertoires in COVID-19 (dated by TCRdb to the early 2020s). Libraries came from the immunoSEQ multiplex PCR assay. The table comes from immuneACCESS by way of TCRdb, which keeps in-frame sequences with V and J called. Part of the clones is missing from these tables; in studies checked, under half for an unresolved V gene and the rest for unknown reasons. The table for this sample lists roughly 100,000 clones; around 90% of them were counted only once. About 15% of the sample comes from the top ten. Sequencing input: peripheral blood. These receptors were collected from a woman older than 75 in a cohort sampled during active COVID-19.

In DNA form, the CDR3 reads TGCAGCGTAGCCCGACAGGGGTTTGGGGAGACCCAGTACTTC. Protein: CSVARQGFGETQYF. V and J are TRBV29-1 and TRBJ2-5; 8 bases fit TRBD1. The CDR3 covers 14 residues. In germline, CDR1 is SQVTM, CDR2 ANQGSEA. Germline trimming cut 6 bases from V and 5 bases from J; bases unmatched to any gene: 11.

The CDR3 bases are TGTGCCAGCAGTCCATATCCCCAGGGCCCCAAAAACATTCAGTACTTC. Translation: CASSPYPQGPKNIQYF. The chain joins TRBV6-6 to TRBJ2-4, with a tentative D call TRBD1 (5 bases). Germline loops: CDR1 MNHNY, CDR2 SVGAGI (reference sequence). This CDR3 comprises 16 residues. The V end lost 5 bases, the J end lost 2 bases, and 16 bases lay between the germline ends.

Here the CDR3 reads CASSMVGQRGTDTQYF. Here the CDR3 DNA reads TGTGCCAGTAGTATGGTGGGTCAAAGAGGGACAGATACGCAGTATTTT. V gene TRBV19 combines with J gene TRBJ2-3; D is possibly TRBD2 (5 bases). The CDR3 runs 16 residues. V was clipped by 3 bases and J by 3 bases, with 16 bases between them. Germline CDR1 and CDR2: LNHDA and SQIVND (reference sequence).

The chain joins TRBV30 to TRBJ2-2, with TRBD1 identical over 7 bases. The germline gives CDR1 GTSNPN, CDR2 SVGIG (reference sequence). Trimming cost V 2 bases and J 5 bases; bases outside gene matches: 8. This CDR3 is 15 amino acids long. This chain's CDR3 is CAWSRPGTATGELFF. The CDR3 nucleotides are TGTGCCTGGAGTCGTCCCGGGACAGCGACCGGGGAGCTGTTTTTT.

The V and J genes are TRBV19 and TRBJ1-3, with a tentative D call TRBD1 (6 bases). This CDR3 contains 14 residues. Trimming shortened V by 4 bases and J by 7 bases, and 14 bases separated the two germline ends. Looked up from germline, CDR1 is LNHDA and CDR2 is SQIVND (reference sequence). The CDR3 DNA reads as TGTGCCAGTAGTACGTCAGGGGCCCGCAACACCATATATTTT. Translating gives CASSTSGARNTIYF.

This chain joins TRBV19 and TRBJ2-1; 11 nucleotides line up with TRBD2. With V trimmed by 3 bases and J by 10 bases, 11 bases remained unmatched. CDR1 LNHDA and CDR2 SQIVND come from the germline V gene (reference sequence). The CDR3 length is 16 residues. The CDR3 region has the DNA TGTGCCAGTAGTATTAGGGTGGAACTAGCGGGAGCAGAGCAGTTCTTC. Its translation: CASSIRVELAGAEQFF.

The chain joins TRBV11-3 to TRBJ2-1; 15 positions agree with TRBD2. The germline gives CDR1 SGHNT, CDR2 YENEEA. V was pared by 1 base and J by 5 bases, with 0 bases of the junction left unmatched. This CDR3 spans 16 amino acids. The CDR3 reads CASSLGTSGGDNEQFF. The CDR3 nucleotides read TGTGCCAGCAGCTTAGGGACTAGCGGGGGGGACAATGAGCAGTTCTTC.

The chain recombines TRBV7-2 with TRBJ1-2, with TRBD1 matching 7 bases. Losses at the gene ends were 3 bases for V and 2 bases for J; bases not matched to a gene: 3. Looked up from germline, CDR1 is SGHTA and CDR2 is FQGNSA. The CDR3 runs to 14 residues. The CDR3 is CASSFPGQNYGYTF. DNA of the CDR3: TGTGCCAGCAGCTTCCCGGGACAGAACTATGGCTACACCTTC.

The chain carries TRBV19 and TRBJ1-1; 9 bases match TRBD1. The CDR3 spans 13 residues. Trimming removed 5 bases from V and 4 bases from J; junction bases left unmatched: 2. Germline CDR1 LNHDA, CDR2 SQIVND (reference sequence). The CDR3 region has the DNA TGTGCCAGTAGTGCGACAGGGGGCACTGAAGCTTTCTTT. Its translation is CASSATGGTEAFF.

The count of this clone is one. The rearrangement uses TRBV18 and TRBJ2-2; 7 bases map to TRBD1. Losses at the gene ends were 4 bases for V and 0 bases for J; bases not matched to a gene: 11. This CDR3 has 18 amino acids. Germline V gives CDR1 KGHSH, CDR2 LQKENI. As DNA, the CDR3 is TGTGCCAGCTCACAGGACAGGCGGAGCCAATCGAACACCGGGGAGCTGTTTTTT. It translates to CASSQDRRSQSNTGELFF.